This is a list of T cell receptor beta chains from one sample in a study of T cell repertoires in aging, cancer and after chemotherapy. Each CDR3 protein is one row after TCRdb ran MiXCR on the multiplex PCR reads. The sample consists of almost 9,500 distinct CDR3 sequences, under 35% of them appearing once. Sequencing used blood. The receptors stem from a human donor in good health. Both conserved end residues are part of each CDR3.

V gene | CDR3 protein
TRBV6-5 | CASSYPGTDTQYF
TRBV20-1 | CSATRLAGGLGGELFF
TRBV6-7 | CASSYKGRNQPQHF
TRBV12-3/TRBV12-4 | CASSWDGRHYTF
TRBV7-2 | CASSLVQGGTGELFF
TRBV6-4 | CASSDPDRGIGYTF
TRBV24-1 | CATSAETSGAQETQYF
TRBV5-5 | CASSLLARERDGYTF
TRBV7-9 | CASSLAGYGYTF
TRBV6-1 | CAGSRGQHEQYF
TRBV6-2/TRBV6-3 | CASSYFVDTEAFF
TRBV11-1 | CASSFEGPYNSPLHF
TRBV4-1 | CATGRSEDSPLHF
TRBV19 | CASSGRTDTQYF
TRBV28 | CASSSGARGGSNQPQHF
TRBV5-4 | CASTGSGTGDGYTF
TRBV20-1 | CSARPLGNYGYTF
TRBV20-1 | CSARPYRQGDIVDTQYF
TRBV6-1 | CASSELGGGYNEQFF
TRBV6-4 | CAISLAGAYYTQYF
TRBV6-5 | CASSYSGQGDTSPLHF
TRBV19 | CASSTFGGGASHEQFF
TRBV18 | CASSPLAGGGETQYF
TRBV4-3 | CASSQEGPGPVYEAFF
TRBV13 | CASSRRESYNSPLHF
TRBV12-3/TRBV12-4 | CASSSTGSSYNEQFF
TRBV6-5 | CASSRQGTNYEQYF
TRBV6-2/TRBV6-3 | CASSYRIGELFF
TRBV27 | CASSRQALLTDTQYF
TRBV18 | CASSRRGARADTQYF
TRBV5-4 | CASSFLTEDTQYF
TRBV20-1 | CSARGGFPTDTQYF
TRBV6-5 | CASSLTGEHTGELFF
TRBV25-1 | CASRSSGSYNEQFF
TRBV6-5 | CASRLQLESTEAFF
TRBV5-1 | CASSHTGLSWGQYF
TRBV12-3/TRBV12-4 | CASSFGGYEQYF
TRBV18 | CASSPQGMNTGELFF
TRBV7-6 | CASSLLIQGNYGYTF
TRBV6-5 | CASSYGTRDGYTF
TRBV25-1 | CASRIGDIQYF
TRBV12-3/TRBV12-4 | CASSRESPSYNEQFF
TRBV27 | CASSLGLGAGGLYEQYF
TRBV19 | CASSPPGKYRRLFF
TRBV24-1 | CATSRGQGYTDTQYF
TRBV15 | CATSRDVVGRGAFF
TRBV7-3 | CASSRGGFSGANVLTF
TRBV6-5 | CASRSHFRTGGWDTQYF
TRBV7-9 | CASVSGGVFPEQFF
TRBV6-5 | CASRRTSYNEQFF
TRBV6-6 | CASSYSTTGANVLTF
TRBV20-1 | CSARDRQLGDTEAFF
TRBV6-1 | CASRGTRRGAQPQHF
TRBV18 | CASSSGSVLTEAFF
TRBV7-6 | CASSPSGGDYNEQFF
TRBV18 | CASSSGAAYNSPLHF